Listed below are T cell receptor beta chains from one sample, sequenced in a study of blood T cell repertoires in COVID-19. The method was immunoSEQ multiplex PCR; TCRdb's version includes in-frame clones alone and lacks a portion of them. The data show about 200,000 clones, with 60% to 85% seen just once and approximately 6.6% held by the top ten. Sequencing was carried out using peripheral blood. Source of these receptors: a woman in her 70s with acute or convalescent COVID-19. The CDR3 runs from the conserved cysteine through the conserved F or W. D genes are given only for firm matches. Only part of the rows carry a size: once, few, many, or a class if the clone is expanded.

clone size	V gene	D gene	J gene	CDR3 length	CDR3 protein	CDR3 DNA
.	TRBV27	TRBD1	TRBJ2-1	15	CASRLGTEGYNEQFF	TGTGCCAGCAGGCTAGGGACAGAGGGTTACAATGAGCAGTTCTTC
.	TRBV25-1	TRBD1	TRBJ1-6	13	CASREGAYSPLHF	TGTGCCAGCAGGGAGGGGGCCTATTCACCCCTCCACTTT
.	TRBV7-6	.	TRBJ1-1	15	CASSLVGGVNTEAFF	TGTGCCAGCAGCTTAGTCGGCGGAGTGAACACTGAAGCTTTCTTT
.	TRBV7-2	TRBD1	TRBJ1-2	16	CASSLTGGQGVSGYTF	TGTGCCAGCAGCTTAACGGGGGGACAGGGGGTGTCTGGCTACACCTTC
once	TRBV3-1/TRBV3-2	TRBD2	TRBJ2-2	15	CASSRGSGGIGELFF	TGTGCCAGCAGCCGAGGTAGCGGGGGTATTGGGGAGCTGTTTTTT
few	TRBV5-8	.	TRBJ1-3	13	CASSFNSGNTIYF	TGTGCCAGCAGCTTTAATTCTGGAAACACCATATATTTT
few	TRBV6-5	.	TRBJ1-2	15	CASKSTDRGRRGYTF	TGTGCCAGCAAGTCAACGGATCGGGGTCGGCGAGGCTACACCTTC
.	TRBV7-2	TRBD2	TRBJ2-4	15	CASSLLVGGAGDQYF	TGTGCCAGCAGCTTACTTGTCGGGGGGGCCGGAGATCAGTACTTC
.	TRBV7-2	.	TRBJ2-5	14	CASSFNAGQETQYF	TGTGCCAGCAGCTTTAACGCCGGTCAAGAGACCCAGTACTTC
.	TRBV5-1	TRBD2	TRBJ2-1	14	CASSSGGAGNEQFF	TGCGCCAGTTCGAGCGGGGGGGCCGGGAATGAGCAGTTCTTC
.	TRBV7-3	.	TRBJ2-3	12	CASSPGTDTQYF	TGTGCCAGCAGCCCCGGGACAGATACGCAGTATTTT
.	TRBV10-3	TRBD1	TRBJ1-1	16	CATTGQVLSMNTEAFF	TGTGCCACCACTGGACAGGTTCTCTCGATGAACACTGAAGCTTTCTTT
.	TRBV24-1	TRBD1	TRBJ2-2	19	CATSDNRDRAFPSAGELFF	TGTGCCACCAGTGATAACCGGGACAGGGCGTTTCCGAGTGCCGGGGAGCTGTTTTTT
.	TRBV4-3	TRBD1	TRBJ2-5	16	CASSQEGTGGRETQYF	TGCGCCAGCAGCCAAGAAGGGACAGGGGGTCGAGAGACCCAGTACTTC
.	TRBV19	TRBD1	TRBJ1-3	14	CASSMTGSGNTIYF	TGTGCCAGTAGTATGACAGGGTCTGGAAACACCATATATTTT